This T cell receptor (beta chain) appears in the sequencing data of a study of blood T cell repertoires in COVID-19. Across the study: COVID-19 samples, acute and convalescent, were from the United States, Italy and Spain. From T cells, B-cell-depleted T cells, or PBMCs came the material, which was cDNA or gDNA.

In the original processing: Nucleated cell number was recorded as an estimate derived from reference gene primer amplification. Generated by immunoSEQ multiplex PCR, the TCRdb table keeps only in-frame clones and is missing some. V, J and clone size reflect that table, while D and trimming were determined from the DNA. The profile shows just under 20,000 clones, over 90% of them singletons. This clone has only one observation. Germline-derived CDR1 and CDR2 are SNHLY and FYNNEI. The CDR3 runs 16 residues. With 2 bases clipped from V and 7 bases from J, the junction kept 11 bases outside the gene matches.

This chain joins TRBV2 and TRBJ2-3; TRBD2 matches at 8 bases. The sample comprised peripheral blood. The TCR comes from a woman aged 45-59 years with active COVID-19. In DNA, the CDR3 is TGTGCCAGCAGTGAACGGGCGGGAGGAAGACGGAATACGCAGTATTTT. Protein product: CASSERAGGRRNTQYF. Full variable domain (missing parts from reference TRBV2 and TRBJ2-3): EPEVTQTPSHQVTQMGQEVILRCVPISNHLYFYWYRQILGQKVEFLVSFYNNEISEKSEIFDDQFSVERPDGSNFTLKIRSTKLEDSAMYFCASSERAGGRRNTQYFGPGTRLTVL.